Described below is a single TCR beta chain sequence and its context. Its specificity is unknown. Each participant with HIV received care in the United States. This sample was included in a study of long-term antiretroviral therapy in people with HIV. Study findings and constraints: Pre-ART expanded clones dominated the repertoire at every time point. HIV repertoires spanned narrower CDR3 length ranges than controls. Although diversity increased after ART, it remained lower than in transplant donor controls.

Germline CDR1 is KGHSH and CDR2 is LQKENI. With 3 bases removed from V and 9 bases from J, the gap between germline ends came to 9 bases. The CDR3 spans 12 residues. Sequencing relied on immunoSEQ assay v3.0, run at survey level. Measured with immunoSEQ multiplex PCR; TCRdb has only the in-frame clones, and not every one. The data contain about 21,000 clones, approximately 88% of them singletons. The source of this sequence is a man aged 18-30 years with HIV. Sequencing used unsorted PBMCs, obtained 2.1 years after starting antiretroviral therapy. This chain links TRBV18 with TRBJ2-1, with D unresolved. The CDR3 sequence is CASSPLESEQFF. For the CDR3, the DNA is TGTGCCAGCTCACCGCTTGAGAGTGAGCAGTTCTTC.